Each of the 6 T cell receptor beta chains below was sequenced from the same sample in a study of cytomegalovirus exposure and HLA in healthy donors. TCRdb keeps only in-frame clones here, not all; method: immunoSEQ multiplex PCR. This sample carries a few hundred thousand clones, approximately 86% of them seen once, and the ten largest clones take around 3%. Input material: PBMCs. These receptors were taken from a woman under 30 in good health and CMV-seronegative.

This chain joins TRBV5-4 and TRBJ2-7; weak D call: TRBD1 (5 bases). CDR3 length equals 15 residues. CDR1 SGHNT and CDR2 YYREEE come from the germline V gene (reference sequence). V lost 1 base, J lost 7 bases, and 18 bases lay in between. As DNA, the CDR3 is TGTGCCAGCAGCTTGTCTGAAAGACAGATTAGGGAGCAGTACTTC. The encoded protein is CASSLSERQIREQYF.

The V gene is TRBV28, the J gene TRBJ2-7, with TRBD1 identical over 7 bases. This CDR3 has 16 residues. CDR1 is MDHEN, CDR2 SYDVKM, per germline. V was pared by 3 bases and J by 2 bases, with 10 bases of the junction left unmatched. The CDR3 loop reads CASSFALLGQPYEQYF. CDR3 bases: TGTGCCAGCAGTTTTGCCCTCCTGGGACAGCCCTACGAGCAGTACTTC.

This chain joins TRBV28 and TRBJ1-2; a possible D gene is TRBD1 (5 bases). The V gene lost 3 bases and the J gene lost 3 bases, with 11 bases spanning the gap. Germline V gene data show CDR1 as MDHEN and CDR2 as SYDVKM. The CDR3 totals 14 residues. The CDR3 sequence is CASSFHDRDYGYTF. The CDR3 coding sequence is TGTGCCAGCAGTTTTCACGACAGAGACTATGGCTACACCTTC.

The CDR3 spells CASSVAGTDTQYF. In nucleotides, the CDR3 is TGTGCCAGCAGCGTAGCGGGCACAGATACGCAGTATTTT. The chain has TRBV9 and TRBJ2-3; unclear D gene. CDR3 length equals 13 residues. The V end was cut by 0 bases, the J end by 1 base, with 3 bases between. Germline lookup yields CDR1 SGDLS and CDR2 YYNGEE.

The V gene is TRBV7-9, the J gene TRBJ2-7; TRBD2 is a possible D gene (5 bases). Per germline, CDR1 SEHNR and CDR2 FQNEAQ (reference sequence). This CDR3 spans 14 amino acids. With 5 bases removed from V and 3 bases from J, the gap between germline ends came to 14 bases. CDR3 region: CASSPGGRGYEQYF. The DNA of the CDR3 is TGTGCCAGCAGCCCTGGAGGTCGGGGCTACGAGCAGTACTTC.

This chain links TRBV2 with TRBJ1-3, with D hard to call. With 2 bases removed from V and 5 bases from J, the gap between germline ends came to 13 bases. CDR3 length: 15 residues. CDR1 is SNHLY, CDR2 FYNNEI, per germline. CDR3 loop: CASSEIYRHRNTIYF. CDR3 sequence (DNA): TGTGCCAGCAGTGAAATTTATAGACACCGAAACACCATATATTTT.